Below, 13 T cell receptor beta chains from the same sample are listed, as sequenced in a study of CD8+ T cells in alopecia areata. This sample's treatment: oral pan-JAK inhibitor, 5-10 mg twice daily. The authors extracted RNA and reverse transcribed it into cDNA as the sequencing template. Sequencing was performed with immunoSEQ multiplex PCR; in TCRdb, only in-frame clones are kept and a portion is missing. This sample has about 270,000 clones, with over 45% found just once. Material: CD4+ T cells sorted from blood, obtained around week 52, from a patient treated with tofacitinib. These receptors originate from a human donor with alopecia areata.

The V call is TRBV29-1, the J call TRBJ2-7; 7 bases align to TRBD1. The V gene's germline CDR1 is SQVTM and CDR2 ANQGSEA. After removal of 5 bases from V and 0 bases from J, the junction contained 7 bases not matched to a gene. The CDR3 runs to 14 residues. This CDR3 reads CSVTLTGYSYEQYF. DNA for the CDR3: TGCAGCGTTACTCTGACAGGGTACTCCTACGAGCAGTACTTC.

The J gene is TRBJ2-1, the V gene TRBV29-1, with D unclear. CDR3 length: 16 residues. Germline V gene data show CDR1 as SQVTM and CDR2 as ANQGSEA. The V end lost 4 bases, the J end lost 0 bases, and 16 bases lay between the germline ends. DNA for the CDR3: TGCAGCGTTGTATTTGGGATTTTGAGCTCCTACAATGAGCAGTTCTTC. Residues: CSVVFGILSSYNEQFF.

The genes are TRBV7-2 and TRBJ2-7; 8 bases align to TRBD1. V shed 4 bases and J 2 bases; nucleotides not matched to a gene: 7. The CDR3 spans 15 residues. Germline-derived CDR1 and CDR2 are SGHTA and FQGNSA. The CDR3 DNA reads TGTGCCAGCAGCTCCAGACGGACAGGGCCCTACGAGCAGTACTTC. It is translated as CASSSRRTGPYEQYF.

V usage is TRBV30 and J usage is TRBJ2-5, with D unclear. The CDR3 runs to 13 residues. The germline V gene encodes CDR1 GTSNPN and CDR2 SVGIG (reference sequence). V lost 4 bases and J 5 bases, leaving 14 bases between the germline ends. CDR3 in DNA: TGTGCCTGGACCGGACCCATCAGGGAGACCCAGTACTTC. This gives the protein CAWTGPIRETQYF.

The rearrangement joins TRBV6-6 to TRBJ2-2; D is unresolved. CDR1 and CDR2 from the germline V gene are MNHNY and SVGAGI (reference sequence). Trimming took off 7 bases at V and 5 bases at J, with 5 bases between the two ends. The CDR3 runs 11 residues. This chain's CDR3 is CASKVTGELFF. For the CDR3, the DNA is TGTGCCAGCAAAGTAACCGGGGAGCTGTTTTTT.

Turning to this clone: The germline gene is not matched at one end of the junction; a read error may be the cause. The V and J genes are TRBV11-2 and TRBJ2-1; D possibly corresponds to TRBD2 (5 bases). The CDR3 spans 14 residues. The germline CDR1 and CDR2 sequences are SGHAT and FQNNGV. The DNA for the CDR3 is TGTGCCAGCAGCCTAGATCGAGGGTACAATGAGCAGTTCTTC. It encodes CASSLDRGYNEQFF.

This clone was detected once. This chain links TRBV9 with TRBJ1-2; D gene uncertain. Between the trimmed V and J ends, which lost 3 bases and 4 bases, there was a span of 13 bases. The CDR3 sequence is 14 residues long. Germline-derived CDR1 and CDR2 are SGDLS and YYNGEE. The chain's CDR3 is CASSAPGLSYGYTF. The CDR3 nucleotides read TGTGCCAGCAGCGCCCCCGGGCTTAGCTATGGCTACACCTTC.

This chain uses TRBV30 with TRBJ2-2; 9 nucleotides match TRBD1. In germline, CDR1 is GTSNPN, CDR2 SVGIG (reference sequence). Trimming cost V 2 bases and J 6 bases; bases outside gene matches: 7. This CDR3 region has 15 residues. The CDR3 spells CAWSYGQGSAGELFF. In nucleotides, the CDR3 is TGTGCCTGGAGTTATGGACAGGGGAGTGCCGGGGAGCTGTTTTTT.

The rearrangement joins TRBV4-2 to TRBJ2-1; D uncertain. V lost 1 base to trimming and J lost 9 bases, with 13 bases between them. The CDR3 is made up of 14 amino acids. Germline V lookup: CDR1 LGHNA, CDR2 YNFKEQ. The CDR3 is CASSQGPTQSEQFF. In DNA, the CDR3 is TGTGCCAGCAGCCAAGGCCCGACCCAGAGTGAGCAGTTCTTC.

In this sample, this clone turned up a few times. The chain uses TRBV6-1 and TRBJ1-1; no clear D. CDR1 and CDR2 (germline): MNHNS, SASEGT. The CDR3 totals 14 residues. The V gene lost 6 bases and the J gene lost 7 bases, with 18 bases spanning the gap. CDR3 loop: CASRYTPRAGEAFF. The CDR3 DNA is TGTGCCAGCAGATACACTCCTAGGGCTGGTGAAGCTTTCTTT.

The V gene is TRBV7-9, the J gene TRBJ1-5, with D uncertain. Germline V gene data show CDR1 as SEHNR and CDR2 as FQNEAQ (reference sequence). The CDR3 is 12 residues long. V lost 4 bases and J 4 bases, leaving 5 bases between the germline ends. CDR3 amino acids: CASSSPNQPQHF. CDR3 nucleotide sequence: TGTGCCAGCAGCTCCCCTAATCAGCCCCAGCATTTT.

This clone has only a few counts. CDR3: CASSYGFGGINTQYF. The DNA for the CDR3 is TGTGCCAGCTCATACGGATTTGGCGGGATAAATACGCAGTATTTT. The V call is TRBV18, the J call TRBJ2-3; D might be TRBD2 (6 bases). The CDR3 is made up of 15 amino acids. Trimming stripped 5 bases from V and 7 bases from J, with 19 bases between. CDR1 KGHSH and CDR2 LQKENI come from the germline V gene.

This chain connects TRBV30 to TRBJ2-7, with D perhaps TRBD1 (6 bases). V was trimmed by 8 bases and J by 3 bases, leaving 17 bases between them. This CDR3 has 13 amino acids. Germline V lookup: CDR1 GTSNPN, CDR2 SVGIG (reference sequence). CDR3: CALQGQGLYEQYF. The CDR3 nucleotides are TGTGCCCTCCAGGGGCAGGGCCTCTACGAGCAGTACTTC.